This T cell receptor (beta chain) is drawn from a study of blood T cells in healthy people across ages. Points from the study as a whole: Long-lived and aged donors differed, with more naive CD4+ cells and higher diversity in the long-lived. Nothing was known about donor CMV status, and this possibly confounded expanded clonotype changes.

This clonotype was counted only a few times. What it binds is unknown. The V end was cut by 7 bases, the J end by 10 bases, with 15 bases between. The germline CDR1 and CDR2 sequences are SGHRS and YFSETQ. The length of the CDR3 is 13 residues. A second PCR of roughly 7 to 11 cycles used a sample-barcoded 5' primer and a J-beta primer mix. Each cDNA molecule carried a tag from a template-switch adaptor that contained 12 random nucleotides. Each CDR3 protein is one row after TCRdb ran MiXCR on the 5' RACE reads. The repertoire holds about 670,000 distinct CDR3 sequences, with approximately 40% as singletons. Each donor supplied approximately 10 milliliters of peripheral blood.

The chain links TRBV5-1 to TRBJ1-6; tentative D call: TRBD1 (5 bases). The sample taken for sequencing was blood. The clonotype comes from a man older than 75 in good health. CDR3 residues: CASQGSPESPLHF. The CDR3 DNA follows: TGCGCCAGCCAGGGTTCACCGGAATCACCCCTCCACTTT.